The 16 T cell receptor beta chains presented below share a single source sample, sequenced in a study of monozygotic twins with inflammatory bowel disease. Reprocessing the 5' RACE reads, TCRdb reports a single entry for every CDR3 protein and omits DNA. Its table lists over 110,000 distinct CDR3 sequences. What was sequenced was blood. The source of these receptors is a human donor with ulcerative colitis or Crohn's disease, or a healthy co-twin of an affected twin (not recorded which).

The V call is TRBV19, the J call TRBJ2-4; the TCRdb call, TRBD1, lacks DNA for checking. This CDR3 comprises 15 residues. CDR1 is LNHDA, CDR2 SQIVND, per germline (reference sequence). The CDR3 is CASTDLNRGRNMQYF.

V and J are TRBV3-1 and TRBJ2-7; TCRdb proposes TRBD1, but this gene call is untestable without DNA. The germline V gene encodes CDR1 LGHDT and CDR2 YNNKEL (reference sequence). The CDR3 totals 12 residues. The CDR3 sequence: CASSRTRGEQYF.

This rearrangement joins TRBV5-5 to TRBJ2-1; TCRdb picks TRBD2, but there is no DNA to check that call. This CDR3 is 15 amino acids long. Germline-derived CDR1 and CDR2 are SGHKS and YYEKEE (reference sequence). CDR3: CASSLGLTTYNEQFF. Full variable domain (remainder filled in from reference TRBV5-5 and TRBJ2-1): DAGVTQSPTHLIKTRGQQVTLRCSPISGHKSVSWYQQVLGQGPQFIFQYYEKEERGRGNFPDRFSARQFPNYSSELNVNALLLGDSALYLCASSLGLTTYNEQFFGPGTRLTVL.

The chain recombines TRBV11-2 with TRBJ2-7; the D call of TRBD1 rests on TCRdb alone, since no DNA is present to check it. The V gene's germline CDR1 is SGHAT and CDR2 FQNNGV. The CDR3 runs to 15 residues. This chain's CDR3 is CASSPQTGGLGEQYF. The whole variable domain, filled in from reference TRBV11-2 and TRBJ2-7, reads EAGVAQSPRYKIIEKRQSVAFWCNPISGHATLYWYQQILGQGPKLLIQFQNNGVVDDSQLPKDRFSAERLKGVDSTLKIQPAKLEDSAVYLCASSPQTGGLGEQYFGPGTRLTVT.

This chain joins TRBV20-1 and TRBJ1-1; checking the TCRdb D call of TRBD1 is not possible without DNA. The CDR3 runs to 14 residues. Germline V gene sequence: CDR1 DFQATT, CDR2 SNEGSKA (reference sequence). The CDR3 region is CSASGGALNTEAFF.

The chain links TRBV5-1 to TRBJ2-7. The CDR3 has 15 residues. Looked up from germline, CDR1 is SGHRS and CDR2 is YFSETQ. The CDR3 spells CASSLGFGQPYEQYF.

The CDR3 protein is CASSSWTGLAYEQYF. The chain links TRBV7-2 to TRBJ2-7; TCRdb's D gene call, TRBD1, goes unchecked for lack of DNA. There are 15 residues in the CDR3. Germline V gene lookup returns CDR1 SGHTA and CDR2 FQGNSA.

This chain links TRBV6-5 with TRBJ1-2; TCRdb returns TRBD1, unconfirmable since there is no DNA. This CDR3 region has 15 residues. Germline CDR1 is MNHEY and CDR2 is SVGAGI. CDR3 protein: CASSYSGQARSGYTF.

The chain couples TRBV4-3 to TRBJ1-6. This CDR3 comprises 13 residues. Germline CDR1 reads LGHNA; CDR2 reads YSLEER. The CDR3: CASSPQGNSPLHF.

This chain connects TRBV5-1 to TRBJ1-3; TCRdb gives TRBD1 as the D gene, but with no DNA this cannot be confirmed. Germline V lookup: CDR1 SGHRS, CDR2 YFSETQ. This CDR3 is 17 amino acids long. This CDR3 reads CASSSNPGQESGNTIYF.

This sequence joins TRBV20-1 and TRBJ2-3; there is no DNA to check the TCRdb D call of TRBD2. This CDR3 is built from 12 residues. The V gene's germline CDR1 is DFQATT and CDR2 SNEGSKA (reference sequence). The chain's CDR3 is CSALAGGNTQYF.

The J gene is TRBJ2-7, the V gene TRBV5-1; TCRdb's D call of TRBD1 is untestable without DNA. Per the germline V gene, CDR1 is SGHRS and CDR2 is YFSETQ. The CDR3 spans 15 residues. The CDR3 reads CASSLEGQGAREQYF.

The chain combines TRBV27 with TRBJ2-1; TCRdb selects TRBD2, and the lack of DNA leaves this call unchecked. Germline CDR1 MNHEY, CDR2 SMNVEV (reference sequence). The CDR3 has 19 residues. The CDR3 reads CASSFFPNPTSGGANEQFF.

The chain couples TRBV20-1 to TRBJ1-5; no DNA is available, so the TRBD1 call from TCRdb remains unchecked. CDR3 length equals 13 residues. The germline V gene encodes CDR1 DFQATT and CDR2 SNEGSKA (reference sequence). The CDR3 region is CSADTGQNQPQHF.

This rearrangement joins TRBV7-2 to TRBJ1-1; absent DNA, TCRdb's TRBD1 call cannot be checked. From germline, CDR1 is SGHTA and CDR2 FQGNSA. The CDR3 has 16 residues. Here the CDR3 reads CASSLGQGAQNTEAFF.

V is TRBV5-1 and J is TRBJ2-1; TCRdb outputs TRBD1, but without DNA this stays unchecked. Per the germline V gene, CDR1 is SGHRS and CDR2 is YFSETQ. CDR3 length: 15 residues. CDR3 in amino acids: CASRIQGDRYNEQFF.